This entry lists 31 T cell receptor beta chains sequenced from one sample in a study of technical replicates of blood from several donors. The table came from immunoSEQ multiplex PCR; TCRdb's copy has only in-frame clones and leaves some out. The table lists 55,000 to 85,000 clones, around 97% of them singletons. The sequencing sample was made of T cells isolated from PBMCs. The receptors were gathered from a human donor in good health.

The chain uses TRBV5-1 and TRBJ1-1; TRBD1 might be the D (6 bases). The ends were cut back, 0 bases at V and 6 bases at J, with 18 bases in the middle. CDR1 is SGHRS, CDR2 YFSETQ, per germline. This CDR3 has 16 amino acids. CDR3 protein: CASSLGSAGASAEAFF. DNA of the CDR3: TGCGCCAGCAGCTTGGGCTCAGCAGGGGCTAGTGCTGAAGCTTTCTTT.

The V call is TRBV19, the J call TRBJ2-7; TRBD2 might be the D (7 bases). V dropped 7 bases and J dropped 5 bases, with 9 bases sitting between them. CDR3 size: 11 residues. Germline V gives CDR1 LNHDA, CDR2 SQIVND (reference sequence). The CDR3 region has the DNA TGTGCCAGTAAGGGGGGGGACGAGCAGTACTTC. This sequence encodes CASKGGDEQYF.

The chain has TRBV5-4 and TRBJ1-4; TRBD1 aligns across 7 bases. This CDR3 contains 16 residues. J lost 2 bases, V lost 3 bases, and 7 bases had no gene match. Germline lookup yields CDR1 SGHNT and CDR2 YYREEE (reference sequence). The CDR3, as DNA: TGTGCCAGCAGCTCTAACAGGGGTCGGACTAATGAAAAACTGTTTTTT. Amino acid sequence: CASSSNRGRTNEKLFF.

This chain links TRBV4-1 with TRBJ2-1; the match to TRBD2 covers 8 bases. The germline V gene encodes CDR1 MGHRA and CDR2 YSYEKL. This CDR3 region has 14 residues. J gave up 3 bases and V 4 bases, and 2 bases lay outside the gene matches. This CDR3 reads CASSPRGDYNEQFF. DNA for the CDR3: TGCGCCAGCAGCCCGCGGGGGGACTACAATGAGCAGTTCTTC.

This chain uses TRBV6-1 with TRBJ2-1, with 7 positions matching TRBD2. CDR3 length: 14 residues. Germline lookup yields CDR1 MNHNS and CDR2 SASEGT. J was trimmed by 6 bases and V by 2 bases; bases with no gene match: 4. CDR3 coding DNA: TGTGCCAGCAGTGAACGTTGGACTAGCAATGAGCAGTTCTTC. The encoded protein is CASSERWTSNEQFF.

The rearrangement uses TRBV7-9 and TRBJ1-2; TRBD1 aligns across 8 bases. The CDR3 contains 15 residues. Germline V CDR1 and CDR2: SEHNR, FQNEAQ (reference sequence). J lost 7 bases, V lost 2 bases, and 9 bases had no gene match. CDR3 amino acids: CASSLPQTGVGGYTF. Written as DNA, the CDR3 is TGTGCCAGCAGCTTACCCCAGACAGGGGTTGGTGGCTACACCTTC.

This rearrangement joins TRBV19 to TRBJ1-5; D may be TRBD1 (5 bases). The germline gives CDR1 LNHDA, CDR2 SQIVND (reference sequence). This CDR3 region has 13 residues. Trimming took off 7 bases at V and 1 base at J, with 8 bases between the two ends. CDR3 coding DNA: TGTGCCAGTACTGGGGGGAGCAATCAGCCCCAGCATTTT. Its protein product is CASTGGSNQPQHF. Full variable domain (missing parts from reference TRBV19 and TRBJ1-5): DGGITQSPKYLFRKEGQNVTLSCEQNLNHDAMYWYRQDPGQGLRLIYYSQIVNDFQKGDIAEGYSVSREKKESFPLTVTSAQKNPTAFYLCASTGGSNQPQHFGDGTRLSIL.

This chain connects TRBV5-1 to TRBJ2-7; 7 bases line up with TRBD1. CDR1 is SGHRS and CDR2 is YFSETQ in the germline V gene. This CDR3 has 14 amino acids. The V gene end was trimmed by 4 bases and the J gene end by 3 bases; junction bases not matched to a gene: 7. The CDR3 bases are TGCGCCAGCAGCACGTACAGGGGAATCTACGAGCAGTACTTC. This sequence encodes CASSTYRGIYEQYF.

The V and J genes are TRBV7-9 and TRBJ1-4; D is ambiguous. Germline V gene sequence: CDR1 SEHNR, CDR2 FQNEAQ (reference sequence). Trimming shortened V by 5 bases and J by 5 bases, and 18 bases separated the two germline ends. The CDR3 covers 16 residues. The CDR3 loop reads CASSRPVLGLNEKLFF. DNA for the CDR3: TGTGCCAGCAGCAGGCCGGTACTCGGGTTGAATGAAAAACTGTTTTTT.

The CDR3 reads CASRHFFSGQGNNEQFF. CDR3 bases: TGCGCCAGCAGGCACTTTTTCTCGGGACAGGGAAACAATGAGCAGTTCTTC. V gene TRBV5-1 combines with J gene TRBJ2-1, with 9 bases aligning to TRBD1. The germline CDR1 and CDR2 sequences are SGHRS and YFSETQ. The V segment lost 5 bases and the J segment 5 bases; nucleotides outside the gene matches: 14. CDR3 length: 17 residues.

The rearrangement uses TRBV11-2 and TRBJ1-1; 8 bases are shared with TRBD1. With V trimmed by 5 bases and J by 5 bases, 7 bases remained unmatched. Germline V lookup: CDR1 SGHAT, CDR2 FQNNGV. The CDR3 runs 14 residues. Written as DNA, the CDR3 is TGTGCCAGCAGCCTTCGACAGGGGAGGACTGAAGCTTTCTTT. Its protein is CASSLRQGRTEAFF.

The chain joins TRBV25-1 to TRBJ1-5; 9 nucleotides align to TRBD1. CDR3 length: 17 amino acids. V shed 3 bases, J shed 1 base, and the junction held 7 bases outside the gene matches. The germline V gene has CDR1 MGHDK and CDR2 SYGVNS. CDR3 loop: CASSDLWDRESNQPQHF. The CDR3 coding sequence is TGTGCCAGCAGTGATCTCTGGGACAGGGAGAGCAATCAGCCCCAGCATTTT.

This rearrangement joins TRBV19 to TRBJ1-1; no reliable D call. The V gene lost 6 bases and the J gene lost 2 bases, with 19 bases spanning the gap. The CDR3 is 16 residues long. CDR1 is LNHDA and CDR2 is SQIVND in the germline V gene (reference sequence). CDR3: CASRRSGLGSNTEAFF. Written as DNA, the CDR3 is TGTGCCAGTAGGCGGTCGGGGTTGGGCAGTAACACTGAAGCTTTCTTT.

The gene calls are TRBV29-1 and TRBJ2-2; TRBD1 agrees at 7 bases. V lost 5 bases to trimming and J lost 4 bases; unmatched junction nucleotides: 7. This CDR3 is built from 14 residues. Per the germline V gene, CDR1 is SQVTM and CDR2 is ANQGSEA. As DNA, the CDR3 is TGCAGCGTTCACCTGACAGGGCCCACCGGGGAGCTGTTTTTT. Translation: CSVHLTGPTGELFF.

This clone has only one observation. The chain employs TRBV4-1 and TRBJ1-4, with D perhaps matching TRBD1 (5 bases). This CDR3 has 13 amino acids. Trimming left V 6 bases short and J 4 bases short, with 9 bases between. Germline assignment: CDR1 MGHRA and CDR2 YSYEKL. The CDR3 nucleotides read TGCGCCAGCAGAGAGGACAATAATGAAAAACTGTTTTTT. Amino acids: CASREDNNEKLFF.

V gene TRBV9 combines with J gene TRBJ1-2, with 7 bases lining up with TRBD1. V was pared by 4 bases and J by 2 bases, with 2 bases of the junction left unmatched. The CDR3 is 13 residues long. The V gene's germline CDR1 is SGDLS and CDR2 YYNGEE. Here the CDR3 DNA reads TGTGCCAGCAGCCCGACAGGGAACTATGGCTACACCTTC. Translating it yields CASSPTGNYGYTF.

The V and J genes are TRBV27 and TRBJ2-7; D unclear. Between the trimmed V and J ends, which lost 2 bases and 0 bases, there was a span of 5 bases. The CDR3 extends over 13 amino acids. Germline-derived CDR1 and CDR2 are MNHEY and SMNVEV (reference sequence). For the CDR3, the DNA is TGTGCCAGCAGTTTAGACACCTCCTACGAGCAGTACTTC. It codes for CASSLDTSYEQYF.

The gene calls are TRBV14 and TRBJ2-7; no reliable D call. Deletions cut 1 base from V and 6 bases from J, with 16 bases between. Looked up from germline, CDR1 is SGHDN and CDR2 is FVKESK. The CDR3 runs 15 residues. CDR3 loop: CASSQVTGEALEQYF. As DNA, the CDR3 is TGTGCCAGCAGCCAAGTTACGGGTGAGGCCCTCGAGCAGTACTTC.

The CDR3 is CASSEGAPNEQFF. The DNA for the CDR3 is TGTGCCAGCAGCGAGGGGGCCCCCAATGAGCAGTTCTTC. This rearrangement joins TRBV11-3 to TRBJ2-1, with 7 bases lining up with TRBD1. The length of the CDR3 is 13 residues. The trim removed 5 bases at V and 6 bases at J, leaving 4 bases unmatched. Germline CDR1 and CDR2: SGHNT and YENEEA.

In this sample, this clone turned up once. Other DNA sequences in the same sample also yield this CDR3. The chain has TRBV5-1 and TRBJ2-2; D gene ambiguous. Germline CDR1 is SGHRS and CDR2 is YFSETQ. The ends were cut back, 0 bases at V and 1 base at J, with 4 bases in the middle. The CDR3 extends over 14 amino acids. CDR3 sequence (DNA): TGCGCCAGCAGCTTGGGGCAGAACACCGGGGAGCTGTTTTTT. It is translated as CASSLGQNTGELFF.

The rearrangement joins TRBV5-1 to TRBJ1-1, with a possible D match to TRBD1 (5 bases). Germline CDR1 is SGHRS and CDR2 is YFSETQ. The V gene lost 5 bases and the J gene lost 7 bases, with 24 bases spanning the gap. This CDR3 spans 16 amino acids. The CDR3 is CASSPMPGGRTNEAFF. The CDR3 nucleotides read TGCGCCAGCAGTCCCATGCCGGGGGGACGGACCAATGAAGCTTTCTTT.

The rearrangement uses TRBV29-1 and TRBJ1-1; 7 bases are shared with TRBD1. The V and J ends lost 3 bases and 0 bases, in that order; junction bases with no gene match: 10. The CDR3 is made up of 16 amino acids. CDR1 is SQVTM and CDR2 is ANQGSEA in the germline V gene. CDR3 in DNA: TGCAGCGTTGATGGAGGGGGCGCGGGCATGAACACTGAAGCTTTCTTT. This gives the protein CSVDGGGAGMNTEAFF.

This chain joins TRBV10-1 and TRBJ2-7; weak D call: TRBD1 (6 bases). V lost 9 bases and J lost 6, with 21 bases in between. This CDR3 comprises 14 residues. In germline, CDR1 is WNHNN, CDR2 SYGVQD (reference sequence). The CDR3 is CARGQGICSCEQYF. As DNA, the CDR3 is TGCGCCAGAGGTCAGGGGATATGTAGTTGCGAGCAGTACTTC.

J is TRBJ2-7 and V is TRBV11-2, with 9 bases aligning to TRBD2. J gave up 3 bases and V 1 base, and 4 bases lay outside the gene matches. CDR3 length: 15 amino acids. The germline V gene encodes CDR1 SGHAT and CDR2 FQNNGV. CDR3 protein: CASSLAGTSLYEQYF. The DNA of the CDR3 is TGTGCCAGCAGCTTAGCGGGGACTAGCCTCTACGAGCAGTACTTC.

This chain joins TRBV6-5 and TRBJ2-1; 12 nucleotides align to TRBD2. The ends lost 4 bases at V and 8 bases at J; junction bases unmatched: 3. The CDR3 length is 14 residues. Germline CDR1 reads MNHEY; CDR2 reads SVGAGI. The DNA of the CDR3 is TGTGCCAGCAGTTTGACTAGCGGGAGACATGAGCAGTTCTTC. The encoded protein is CASSLTSGRHEQFF.

This sequence joins TRBV7-9 and TRBJ2-1; 8 bases are shared with TRBD1. V dropped 6 bases and J dropped 7; count of bases not matched to a gene: 2. The germline V gene has CDR1 SEHNR and CDR2 FQNEAQ (reference sequence). The CDR3 has 12 amino acids. The CDR3: CASRTGGNEQFF. The CDR3 nucleotides are TGTGCCAGCAGAACAGGGGGGAATGAGCAGTTCTTC.

Note on this clone: Germline is not matched at one junction end, which may reflect a read error. The J gene is TRBJ2-4, the V gene TRBV7-2; no firm D call. CDR1 SGHTA and CDR2 FQGNSA come from the germline V gene. The CDR3 extends over 12 amino acids. The CDR3 nucleotides read TGTGCCAGCAGCTTAAGAGACGGTGAGGTTCACTTC. Translation gives CASSLRDGEVHF.

The J gene is TRBJ1-1, the V gene TRBV10-3; TRBD1 agrees at 7 bases. The germline V gene encodes CDR1 ENHRY and CDR2 SYGVKD. The CDR3 covers 13 residues. V lost 4 bases and J lost 8; bases outside the gene matches: 7. The CDR3 DNA follows: TGTGCCATCAGTGGAGGGGACAGCAAAGAAGCTTTCTTT. This sequence encodes CAISGGDSKEAFF.

The chain links TRBV7-9 to TRBJ2-7; TRBD1 matches 8 bases. This CDR3 spans 14 amino acids. CDR1 and CDR2 (germline): SEHNR, FQNEAQ (reference sequence). Losses at the gene ends were 4 bases for V and 4 bases for J; bases not matched to a gene: 6. CDR3 amino acids: CASSWQGARYEQYF. The CDR3 DNA follows: TGTGCCAGCAGCTGGCAGGGGGCAAGGTACGAGCAGTACTTC.

This chain joins TRBV7-6 and TRBJ1-1, with D perhaps matching TRBD1 (5 bases). Germline-derived CDR1 and CDR2 are SGHVS and FNYEAQ. V was trimmed by 5 bases and J by 4 bases, leaving 38 bases between them. This CDR3 contains 22 residues. The CDR3 sequence is CASSQFSTSGPQSSGEGTEAFF. CDR3 DNA: TGTGCCAGCAGCCAATTTTCAACTTCGGGACCGCAGAGTTCGGGAGAGGGCACTGAAGCTTTCTTT.

This chain links TRBV4-2 with TRBJ2-7; 10 bases map to TRBD2. Germline loops: CDR1 LGHNA, CDR2 YNFKEQ. V shed 1 base and J 5 bases; nucleotides not matched to a gene: 5. The CDR3 is 15 residues long. This chain's CDR3 is CASSQVGTSDHEQYF. The CDR3 nucleotides are TGTGCCAGCAGCCAAGTGGGGACTAGCGACCACGAGCAGTACTTC.